These 31 T cell receptor beta chains were sequenced from one sample in a study of control samples from healthy donors and cancer patients. Clones were read by immunoSEQ multiplex PCR, and TCRdb kept only the in-frame ones, dropping some. The sample yields around 19,000 clones, around four fifths seen once. Sequenced: PBMCs. These TCRs come from a woman between 70 and 85 years old with lung cancer.

The genes are TRBV5-4 and TRBJ1-2, with 11 bases matching TRBD1. V shed 0 bases, J shed 4 bases, and the junction held 2 bases outside the gene matches. Germline CDR1 reads SGHNT; CDR2 reads YYREEE (reference sequence). The CDR3 loop spans 15 amino acids. CDR3 sequence: CASSLEGQGAYGYTF. CDR3 DNA sequence: TGTGCCAGCAGCTTGGAAGGACAGGGGGCCTATGGCTACACCTTC.

This clone came up once. The chain carries TRBV10-1 and TRBJ2-5; tentative D call: TRBD2 (6 bases). The CDR3 totals 15 residues. In germline, CDR1 is WNHNN, CDR2 SYGVQD (reference sequence). The V end lost 0 bases, the J end lost 5 bases, and 13 bases lay between the germline ends. The CDR3 loop reads CASSESKTSMETQYF. The DNA of the CDR3 is TGCGCCAGCAGTGAGTCGAAGACTAGTATGGAGACCCAGTACTTC.

The chain links TRBV4-2 to TRBJ1-6; 7 nucleotides agree with TRBD1. With V trimmed by 0 bases and J by 10 bases, 6 bases remained unmatched. The length of the CDR3 is 15 residues. Germline V gene lookup returns CDR1 LGHNA and CDR2 YNFKEQ. CDR3 in amino acids: CASSQDDREGSPLHF. As DNA, the CDR3 is TGTGCCAGCAGCCAAGATGACAGGGAAGGGTCACCCCTCCACTTT.

This clone was counted between two and nine times. The rearrangement links TRBV19 to TRBJ1-1; maybe TRBD1 (6 bases). The germline V and J ends were trimmed by 1 base and 5 bases, with 11 bases remaining between them. There are 14 residues in the CDR3. Germline CDR1 and CDR2: LNHDA and SQIVND (reference sequence). DNA for the CDR3: TGTGCCAGTAGTATAGTTGACACAGGGACTGAAGCTTTCTTT. Translating gives CASSIVDTGTEAFF.

The rearrangement uses TRBV6-1 and TRBJ2-4; D is ambiguous. The germline V and J ends were trimmed by 3 bases and 0 bases, with 12 bases remaining between them. Germline V gene data show CDR1 as MNHNS and CDR2 as SASEGT. CDR3 length: 16 amino acids. CDR3 residues: CASSEPDLLAKNIQYF. In DNA form, the CDR3 reads TGTGCCAGCAGTGAGCCCGACCTATTAGCCAAAAACATTCAGTACTTC.

The chain carries TRBV5-6 and TRBJ2-7; D call uncertain. The length of the CDR3 is 13 residues. Germline V gene data show CDR1 as SGHDT and CDR2 as YYEEEE. Trimming stripped 4 bases from V and 6 bases from J, with 14 bases between. CDR3 bases: TGTGCCAGCAGCCTGAGCCGATTCGGCGAGCAGTACTTC. Amino acid sequence: CASSLSRFGEQYF.

V and J are TRBV12-3 or TRBV12-4 and TRBJ2-3; the D is unclear. V lost 3 bases to trimming and J lost 6 bases, with 4 bases between them. CDR3 length equals 11 residues. The CDR3 nucleotides are TGTGCCAGCAGTTTCACGGATACGCAGTATTTT. Translation: CASSFTDTQYF.

This clone showed up just a few times. The genes are TRBV7-9 and TRBJ2-5; no clear D gene. This CDR3 contains 15 residues. Germline CDR1 is SEHNR and CDR2 is FQNEAQ (reference sequence). Trimming shortened V by 5 bases and J by 4 bases, and 17 bases separated the two germline ends. The CDR3, as DNA: TGTGCCAGCAGCCCCTGGGCAGGTCAGTTAGAGACCCAGTACTTC. It specifies CASSPWAGQLETQYF.

The CDR3: CASSERTLNTGELFF. The CDR3 DNA is TGTGCCAGCTCGGAGAGAACACTAAACACCGGGGAGCTGTTTTTT. This sequence joins TRBV18 and TRBJ2-2; unclear D gene. V lost 6 bases, J lost 2 bases, and 13 bases lay in between. Germline V CDR1 and CDR2: KGHSH, LQKENI. The CDR3 is made up of 15 amino acids.

The count of this clone is one. The chain couples TRBV7-6 to TRBJ2-7, with 12 bases fitting TRBD2. This CDR3 is 14 amino acids long. Germline V gene lookup returns CDR1 SGHVS and CDR2 FNYEAQ. Trimming cost V 4 bases and J 6 bases; bases outside gene matches: 4. DNA for the CDR3: TGTGCCAGCAGCTCCCGGACTAGCGGGACCGAGCAGTACTTC. It yields the protein CASSSRTSGTEQYF.

This clone showed up just once. The chain recombines TRBV7-2 with TRBJ2-7; TRBD2 matches 11 bases. CDR1 and CDR2 from the germline V gene are SGHTA and FQGNSA. The V gene end was trimmed by 5 bases and the J gene end by 3 bases; junction bases not matched to a gene: 6. The CDR3 consists of 15 residues. The chain's CDR3 is CASSAGTSGGYEQYF. The CDR3 nucleotides are TGTGCCAGCAGCGCTGGGACTAGCGGCGGCTACGAGCAGTACTTC.

This chain connects TRBV10-1 to TRBJ2-7; no clear D. The CDR3 covers 9 residues. Looked up from germline, CDR1 is WNHNN and CDR2 is SYGVQD (reference sequence). Trimming removed 9 bases from V and 2 bases from J, with 2 bases in between. The CDR3 region is CARPYEQYF. For the CDR3, the DNA is TGCGCCAGACCCTACGAGCAGTACTTC.

The chain employs TRBV18 and TRBJ1-5, with D hard to call. V gave up 2 bases and J gave up 0 bases, with 11 bases separating them. The CDR3 sequence is 16 residues long. Looked up from germline, CDR1 is KGHSH and CDR2 is LQKENI. The CDR3, as DNA: TGTGCCAGCTCACCAAGGGCAATCCTTAGCAATCAGCCCCAGCATTTT. Its protein product is CASSPRAILSNQPQHF.

The chain recombines TRBV6-5 with TRBJ1-1; a possible D gene is TRBD1 (6 bases). Trimming left V 3 bases short and J 3 bases short, with 8 bases between. CDR1 and CDR2 from the germline V gene are MNHEY and SVGAGI. There are 13 residues in the CDR3. The CDR3 is CASSYYRDTEAFF. CDR3 sequence (DNA): TGTGCCAGCAGTTATTACAGGGACACTGAAGCTTTCTTT.

The genes are TRBV27 and TRBJ2-3, with D maybe TRBD2 (5 bases). The ends were cut back, 6 bases at V and 5 bases at J, with 9 bases in the middle. The CDR3 totals 12 residues. Per germline, CDR1 MNHEY and CDR2 SMNVEV (reference sequence). CDR3 in amino acids: CASSVGRDTQYF. As DNA, the CDR3 is TGTGCCAGCAGCGTTGGGAGAGATACGCAGTATTTT.

The genes are TRBV27 and TRBJ1-2, with D possibly matching TRBD1 (6 bases). CDR1 and CDR2 (germline): MNHEY, SMNVEV (reference sequence). This CDR3 is built from 13 residues. Trimming stripped 5 bases from V and 8 bases from J, with 15 bases between. In nucleotides, the CDR3 is TGTGCCAGCAGTCCAAGGGGGGGAAACGGCTACACCTTC. Translated: CASSPRGGNGYTF.

The V gene is TRBV24-1, the J gene TRBJ1-4; maybe TRBD1 (5 bases). Trimming stripped 4 bases from V and 7 bases from J, with 24 bases between. The length of the CDR3 is 18 residues. Germline V lookup: CDR1 KGHDR, CDR2 SFDVKD. CDR3 residues: CATSEKIQGAGKGEKLFF. In DNA, the CDR3 is TGTGCCACCAGTGAAAAAATTCAAGGGGCAGGGAAGGGTGAAAAACTGTTTTTT.

This chain joins TRBV27 and TRBJ2-3; D is uncertain. Germline loops: CDR1 MNHEY, CDR2 SMNVEV (reference sequence). V lost 5 bases and J 4 bases, leaving 10 bases between the germline ends. This CDR3 comprises 13 residues. CDR3 loop: CASSISRPDTQYF. CDR3 in DNA: TGTGCCAGCAGTATCTCGAGACCAGATACGCAGTATTTT.

The V and J genes are TRBV4-3 and TRBJ1-4, with D unclear. V was pared by 0 bases and J by 8 bases, with 13 bases between. CDR3 length equals 15 residues. Per germline, CDR1 LGHNA and CDR2 YSLEER. CDR3 coding DNA: TGCGCCAGCAGCCAAGAAGGCAGGCTCGAGGAAAAACTGTTTTTT. This encodes CASSQEGRLEEKLFF.

The chain carries TRBV7-9 and TRBJ1-3, with unresolved D. This CDR3 is 17 amino acids long. V was shortened by 2 bases and J by 3 bases, with 17 bases between the two germline ends. Germline values: CDR1 SEHNR, CDR2 FQNEAQ (reference sequence). CDR3 amino acids: CASSLNYRASGGNTIYF. The CDR3 coding sequence is TGTGCCAGCAGCTTAAACTATAGAGCGTCGGGTGGAAACACCATATATTTT.

This clone was observed a handful of times. The chain uses TRBV2 and TRBJ2-7, with 8 bases aligning to TRBD2. V was pared by 3 bases and J by 2 bases, with 3 bases of the junction left unmatched. This CDR3 is built from 14 residues. Germline CDR1 is SNHLY and CDR2 is FYNNEI. The CDR3 DNA reads TGTGCCAGCAGTGAGCGACTAGCGACCTACGAGCAGTACTTC. The encoded protein is CASSERLATYEQYF.

CDR3 loop: CASSERQGGTEAFF. DNA of the CDR3: TGTGCCAGCAGTGAACGGCAGGGAGGGACTGAAGCTTTCTTT. V gene TRBV2 combines with J gene TRBJ1-1, with D possibly TRBD1 on 5 matching bases. From germline, CDR1 is SNHLY and CDR2 FYNNEI. V was clipped by 2 bases and J by 5 bases, with 12 bases between them. The length of the CDR3 is 14 residues.

This rearrangement joins TRBV5-1 to TRBJ1-4; D is uncertain. Germline lookup yields CDR1 SGHRS and CDR2 YFSETQ. Trimming took 2 bases from V and 0 from J, leaving 8 bases between them. The CDR3 has 15 residues. The CDR3 sequence: CASSFGASTNEKLFF. The CDR3 bases are TGCGCCAGCAGCTTCGGAGCTTCAACTAATGAAAAACTGTTTTTT.

V is TRBV3-1 (or the pseudogene TRBV3-2) and J is TRBJ2-3, with TRBD2 matching 8 bases. Germline-derived CDR1 and CDR2 are LGHDT and YNNKEL (reference sequence). Trimming removed 4 bases from V and 5 bases from J; junction bases left unmatched: 11. This CDR3 region has 16 residues. Written as DNA, the CDR3 is TGTGCCAGCAGCCTCGTACTAGCGCGGGAGGAAGATACGCAGTATTTT. This codes for CASSLVLAREEDTQYF.

The chain recombines TRBV7-2 with TRBJ1-2, with D possibly matching TRBD1 (5 bases). The V end lost 1 base, the J end lost 5 bases, and 8 bases lay between the germline ends. Germline lookup yields CDR1 SGHTA and CDR2 FQGNSA. The CDR3 extends over 13 amino acids. CDR3 sequence: CASSLVQGYGYTF. In DNA, the CDR3 is TGTGCCAGCAGCTTAGTCCAGGGATATGGCTACACCTTC.

This clone occurred once. The chain combines TRBV14 with TRBJ1-3; no reliable D call. The germline V and J ends were trimmed by 0 bases and 2 bases, with 17 bases remaining between them. This CDR3 comprises 18 residues. Germline V gene lookup returns CDR1 SGHDN and CDR2 FVKESK. The CDR3 protein is CASSQDERQSNTGNTIYF. CDR3 nucleotides: TGTGCCAGCAGCCAAGATGAACGCCAGTCCAACACTGGAAACACCATATATTTT. The variable domain in full, completed from reference TRBV14 and TRBJ1-3, reads EAGVTQFPSHSVIEKGQTVTLRCDPISGHDNLYWYRRVMGKEIKFLLHFVKESKQDESGMPNNRFLAERTGGTYSTLKVQPAELEDSGVYFCASSQDERQSNTGNTIYFGEGSWLTVV.

The rearrangement joins TRBV5-1 to TRBJ2-3; D may be TRBD1 (7 bases). In germline, CDR1 is SGHRS, CDR2 YFSETQ. The V end lost 0 bases, the J end lost 1 base, and 9 bases lay between the germline ends. The CDR3 loop spans 15 amino acids. The CDR3 DNA is TGCGCCAGCAGCTTGGGCAGGGGGGGCACAGATACGCAGTATTTT. Protein: CASSLGRGGTDTQYF.

The V gene is TRBV30, the J gene TRBJ1-3; possible D gene TRBD1, 5 bases. Trimming removed 1 base from V and 2 bases from J, with 9 bases in between. Germline values: CDR1 GTSNPN, CDR2 SVGIG (reference sequence). This CDR3 comprises 14 residues. CDR3 in amino acids: CAWSGGAPGNTIYF. CDR3 nucleotide sequence: TGTGCCTGGAGTGGGGGCGCCCCTGGAAACACCATATATTTT.

The chain is built from TRBV7-3 and TRBJ2-2, with TRBD2 identical over 14 bases. The V segment lost 5 bases and the J segment 5 bases; nucleotides outside the gene matches: 7. The germline CDR1 and CDR2 sequences are SGHTA and FQGTGA. The CDR3 contains 17 residues. Here the CDR3 reads CASSPPGLAGETGELFF. The CDR3 DNA follows: TGTGCCAGCAGCCCACCGGGACTAGCGGGAGAAACCGGGGAGCTGTTTTTT.

The chain has TRBV19 and TRBJ2-2; D gene uncertain. The CDR3 sequence is 15 residues long. In germline, CDR1 is LNHDA, CDR2 SQIVND (reference sequence). Trimming shortened V by 3 bases and J by 0 bases, and 8 bases separated the two germline ends. CDR3 region: CASSIGQANTGELFF. The CDR3 nucleotides are TGTGCCAGTAGTATCGGGCAGGCGAACACCGGGGAGCTGTTTTTT.

The J gene is TRBJ1-5, the V gene TRBV7-2; the D gene is possibly TRBD1 (5 bases). Trimming pared 4 bases from V and 6 bases from J, leaving 10 bases between. The CDR3 contains 13 residues. Germline V gene lookup returns CDR1 SGHTA and CDR2 FQGNSA. The CDR3 DNA reads TGTGCCAGCAGCTACAGGTGGGGTCAGCCCCAGCATTTT. Residues: CASSYRWGQPQHF.